The 10 T cell receptor beta chains given below trace back to one sample, sequenced in a study of T cell responses to AZD1222 COVID-19 vaccine. Generated by immunoSEQ multiplex PCR, the TCRdb table keeps only in-frame clones and is missing some. This table holds 90,000 to 120,000 clones, around 90% found once. The sample here was peripheral blood, taken on day 0 of AZD1222 vaccination. Receptors were obtained from an adult in good health.

The chain employs TRBV4-3 and TRBJ1-1; D is uncertain. This CDR3 region has 14 residues. From germline, CDR1 is LGHNA and CDR2 YSLEER. Trimming removed 4 bases from V and 4 bases from J, with 13 bases in between. This chain's CDR3 is CASSRRSGLTEAFF. CDR3 coding DNA: TGCGCCAGCAGCCGGCGGAGTGGCCTCACTGAAGCTTTCTTT.

The sample holds one count of this clone. The chain uses TRBV5-4 and TRBJ2-2, with D uncertain. In germline, CDR1 is SGHNT, CDR2 YYREEE (reference sequence). The CDR3 runs 15 residues. V shed 7 bases and J shed 5 bases, with 18 bases lying between them. The CDR3 nucleotides read TGTGCCAGCTCCTGGGGTGGGGTTCGGACCGGGGAGCTGTTTTTT. Protein sequence: CASSWGGVRTGELFF.

The rearrangement joins TRBV10-3 to TRBJ2-7; no reliable D call. Germline CDR1 is ENHRY and CDR2 is SYGVKD. The CDR3 totals 12 residues. Trimming pared 2 bases from V and 4 bases from J, leaving 6 bases between. CDR3 nucleotides: TGTGCCATCAGTGAGCATATATACGAGCAGTACTTC. Encoded protein: CAISEHIYEQYF.

The chain is built from TRBV7-9 and TRBJ1-5; 12 nucleotides agree with TRBD1. The germline CDR1 and CDR2 sequences are SEHNR and FQNEAQ (reference sequence). V trimming: 5 bases; J trimming: 5 bases; junction bases outside the gene matches: 4. The CDR3 covers 15 residues. The CDR3 region has the DNA TGTGCCAGCAGCCCAGGGACAGGGGGCGATCAGCCCCAGCATTTT. This sequence encodes CASSPGTGGDQPQHF.

The chain uses TRBV28 and TRBJ2-5, with 8 bases identical to TRBD1. V was pared by 8 bases and J by 6 bases, with 8 bases of the junction left unmatched. Germline CDR1 is MDHEN and CDR2 is SYDVKM. The CDR3 runs to 13 residues. Here the CDR3 reads CASGQGAPKTQYF. CDR3 sequence (DNA): TGTGCCAGCGGCCAGGGGGCGCCCAAGACCCAGTACTTC.

The chain is built from TRBV6-2 or TRBV6-3 and TRBJ2-7; D is perhaps TRBD2 (5 bases). The CDR3 extends over 16 amino acids. Germline lookup yields CDR1 MNHEY and CDR2 SVGEGT. The germline V and J ends were trimmed by 2 bases and 0 bases, with 14 bases remaining between them. CDR3 DNA sequence: TGTGCCAGCAGTTACCCCCCGGGAACGGTCTCCTACGAGCAGTACTTC. It is translated as CASSYPPGTVSYEQYF.

Only one count was recorded for this clone. The CDR3 nucleotides read TGTGCCAGCAGCCCCACCAGCGGGGGGGCGGACACCGGGGAGCTGTTTTTT. Protein sequence: CASSPTSGGADTGELFF. The chain employs TRBV7-8 and TRBJ2-2; 10 bases map to TRBD2. The CDR3 contains 17 residues. Germline assignment: CDR1 SGHVS and CDR2 FQNEAQ. J gave up 3 bases and V 5 bases, and 9 bases lay outside the gene matches.

This chain uses TRBV11-3 with TRBJ2-3; no definite D call. V gave up 3 bases and J gave up 6 bases, with 7 bases separating them. This CDR3 spans 12 amino acids. Per germline, CDR1 SGHNT and CDR2 YENEEA. The CDR3 region is CASSFVPDTQYF. The CDR3 DNA is TGTGCCAGCAGCTTTGTCCCTGATACGCAGTATTTT.

The chain has TRBV29-1 and TRBJ1-2; weak D call: TRBD1 (5 bases). CDR3 length: 13 residues. Germline values: CDR1 SQVTM, CDR2 ANQGSEA. With 4 bases removed from V and 4 bases from J, the gap between germline ends came to 13 bases. The CDR3 reads CSVATGAGYGYTF. The CDR3 DNA is TGCAGCGTTGCAACTGGGGCGGGCTATGGCTACACCTTC.

This chain joins TRBV7-2 and TRBJ2-5, with 10 bases lining up with TRBD2. The CDR3 consists of 15 residues. CDR1 and CDR2 from the germline V gene are SGHTA and FQGNSA. With 2 bases clipped from V and 3 bases from J, the junction kept 3 bases outside the gene matches. The CDR3 here is CASSLPSGGKETQYF. In DNA, the CDR3 is TGTGCCAGCAGCTTACCTAGCGGGGGCAAAGAGACCCAGTACTTC. The full variable domain, completed using reference TRBV7-2 and TRBJ2-5, is GAGVSQSPSNKVTEKGKDVELRCDPISGHTALYWYRQSLGQGLEFLIYFQGNSAPDKSGLPSDRFSAERTGGSVSTLTIQRTQQEDSAVYLCASSLPSGGKETQYFGPGTRLLVL.